The 24 T cell receptor beta chains reported below all come from one sample, sequenced in a study of control samples from healthy donors and cancer patients. Libraries were prepared by immunoSEQ multiplex PCR; TCRdb keeps only in-frame clonotypes and omits some of them. The table shows approximately 49,000 clones, with about 86% occurring only once. Input material: PBMCs. These receptors all come from a woman between 45 and 65 years old with lung cancer.

The chain recombines TRBV2 with TRBJ1-2; D uncertain. Trimming pared 3 bases from V and 4 bases from J, leaving 9 bases between. Looked up from germline, CDR1 is SNHLY and CDR2 is FYNNEI. This CDR3 comprises 13 residues. CDR3 sequence (DNA): TGTGCCAGCAGTGAGGGTCCTTTCTATGGCTACACCTTC. This codes for CASSEGPFYGYTF.

V and J are TRBV6-6 and TRBJ2-1; 7 nucleotides agree with TRBD1. Trimming removed 10 bases from V and 6 bases from J; junction bases left unmatched: 15. The germline V gene encodes CDR1 MNHNY and CDR2 SVGAGI (reference sequence). The CDR3 is 15 amino acids. As DNA, the CDR3 is TGTGCCACTTCGATACGGGACAGTGGCCCCAATGAGCAGTTCTTC. Translating gives CATSIRDSGPNEQFF.

The chain recombines TRBV20-1 with TRBJ1-1, with 8 positions matching TRBD1. The CDR3 spans 14 residues. V gave up 3 bases and J gave up 5 bases; unmatched junction bases: 8. Germline CDR1 reads DFQATT; CDR2 reads SNEGSKA (reference sequence). The CDR3 spells CSASRGTGGTEAFF. The DNA for the CDR3 is TGCAGTGCTAGTAGGGGCACAGGGGGAACTGAAGCTTTCTTT.

V and J are TRBV18 and TRBJ1-1; no clear D. The CDR3 is made up of 15 amino acids. V was shortened by 3 bases and J by 8 bases, with 19 bases between the two germline ends. Germline values: CDR1 KGHSH, CDR2 LQKENI. The CDR3 protein is CASSPRTRDYTEAFF. The CDR3, as DNA: TGTGCCAGCTCACCGAGGACTAGGGATTATACAGAAGCTTTCTTT. Drawing the rest from reference TRBV18 and TRBJ1-1, the complete variable domain is NAGVMQNPRHLVRRRGQEARLRCSPMKGHSHVYWYRQLPEEGLKFMVYLQKENIIDESGMPKERFSAEFPKEGPSILRIQQVVRGDSAAYFCASSPRTRDYTEAFFGQGTRLTVV.

This clone has only one observation. The genes are TRBV9 and TRBJ1-1, with TRBD1 matching 7 bases. V lost 2 bases, J lost 3 bases, and 4 bases stayed unmatched. The CDR3 runs to 14 residues. CDR1 is SGDLS and CDR2 is YYNGEE in the germline V gene. Here the CDR3 reads CASSVRGADTEAFF. The CDR3 bases are TGTGCCAGCAGCGTCAGGGGGGCGGACACTGAAGCTTTCTTT.

The chain joins TRBV5-1 to TRBJ1-4, with D tentatively TRBD1 (5 bases). CDR1 SGHRS and CDR2 YFSETQ come from the germline V gene. The length of the CDR3 is 14 residues. Trimming shortened V by 4 bases and J by 15 bases, and 22 bases separated the two germline ends. The CDR3 loop is CASSIGAGPSGVFF. The CDR3 DNA sequence: TGCGCCAGCAGCATCGGGGCCGGACCATCGGGAGTGTTTTTT.

The CDR3 DNA reads TGTGCCAGTAGTATCTCTCCCCGGGAGAACAATGAAAAACTGTTTTTT. This translates into CASSISPRENNEKLFF. J is TRBJ1-4 and V is TRBV19; no definite D call. V lost 3 bases and J 5 bases, leaving 16 bases between the germline ends. CDR1 and CDR2 (germline): LNHDA, SQIVND (reference sequence). The CDR3 length is 16 residues.

This clone was observed a single time. The V call is TRBV27, the J call TRBJ1-3; no clear D gene. V was clipped by 7 bases and J by 1 base, with 8 bases between them. The CDR3 extends over 13 amino acids. CDR1 is MNHEY, CDR2 SMNVEV, per germline (reference sequence). The DNA of the CDR3 is TGTGCCAGCATGGGTTTTTCTGGAAACACCATATATTTT. Its protein product is CASMGFSGNTIYF.

This rearrangement joins TRBV28 to TRBJ2-2; D is possibly TRBD2 (6 bases). CDR1 is MDHEN and CDR2 is SYDVKM in the germline V gene. The CDR3 contains 16 residues. V gave up 6 bases and J gave up 8 bases, with 22 bases separating them. CDR3 region: CASRDQTAPAGGELFF. CDR3 nucleotide sequence: TGTGCCAGCAGAGATCAGACAGCCCCGGCGGGGGGGGAGCTGTTTTTT. Full variable domain (outside the CDR3, taken from reference TRBV28 and TRBJ2-2): DVKVTQSSRYLVKRTGEKVFLECVQDMDHENMFWYRQDPGLGLRLIYFSYDVKMKEKGDIPEGYSVSREKKERFSLILESASTNQTSMYLCASRDQTAPAGGELFFGEGSRLTVL.

This rearrangement joins TRBV7-8 to TRBJ1-1; tentative D call: TRBD1 (5 bases). Per the germline V gene, CDR1 is SGHVS and CDR2 is FQNEAQ. Trimming took off 3 bases at V and 0 bases at J, with 23 bases between the two ends. CDR3 length: 19 amino acids. The CDR3 protein is CASSFLPLGDFALNTEAFF. The CDR3 nucleotides are TGTGCCAGCAGCTTCCTTCCCCTGGGGGACTTCGCGCTGAACACTGAAGCTTTCTTT.

The chain recombines TRBV19 with TRBJ2-3; no firm D call. Per germline, CDR1 LNHDA and CDR2 SQIVND (reference sequence). V was clipped by 2 bases and J by 4 bases, with 7 bases between them. This CDR3 is built from 13 residues. CDR3 residues: CASSITVPDTQYF. As DNA, the CDR3 is TGTGCCAGTAGTATAACGGTCCCAGATACGCAGTATTTT.

This chain joins TRBV14 and TRBJ1-6; D gene ambiguous. Germline V gives CDR1 SGHDN, CDR2 FVKESK. Trimming removed 1 base at V and 19 bases at J, with 17 bases between. The CDR3 consists of 13 residues. CDR3 sequence: CASSQGEGLTPHF. The CDR3 region has the DNA TGTGCCAGCAGCCAAGGGGAGGGCCTCACCCCTCACTTT. The full variable domain, completed using reference TRBV14 and TRBJ1-6, is EAGVTQFPSHSVIEKGQTVTLRCDPISGHDNLYWYRRVMGKEIKFLLHFVKESKQDESGMPNNRFLAERTGGTYSTLKVQPAELEDSGVYFCASSQGEGLTPHFGNGTRLTVT.

This chain links TRBV30 with TRBJ2-1; TRBD2 is a possible D gene (5 bases). V was trimmed by 5 bases and J by 1 base, leaving 15 bases between them. Germline CDR1 GTSNPN, CDR2 SVGIG (reference sequence). This CDR3 has 15 residues. Here the CDR3 reads CAWSGVAESYNEQFF. The CDR3 DNA reads as TGTGCCTGGTCCGGGGTAGCAGAGTCCTACAATGAGCAGTTCTTC.

This chain connects TRBV2 to TRBJ1-1; 7 bases line up with TRBD1. Trimming cost V 3 bases and J 0 bases; bases outside gene matches: 10. There are 17 residues in the CDR3. CDR1 and CDR2 (germline): SNHLY, FYNNEI. In nucleotides, the CDR3 is TGTGCCAGCAGTGATAGGGGGCTCCGAGATGTGAACACTGAAGCTTTCTTT. Translated: CASSDRGLRDVNTEAFF.

The chain joins TRBV7-8 to TRBJ1-1; D is possibly TRBD1 (5 bases). V was cut by 1 base and J by 1 base, with 10 bases left in between. CDR1 and CDR2 from the germline V gene are SGHVS and FQNEAQ. The CDR3 length is 15 residues. CDR3 sequence reads: CASSLVPGTNTEAFF. The DNA for the CDR3 is TGTGCCAGCAGCTTAGTGCCAGGGACGAACACTGAAGCTTTCTTT.

The chain couples TRBV10-3 to TRBJ1-1; a possible D gene is TRBD1 (5 bases). The CDR3 extends over 12 amino acids. V dropped 7 bases and J dropped 4 bases, with 10 bases sitting between them. CDR1 and CDR2 (germline): ENHRY, SYGVKD. CDR3 sequence: CAIMGLGTEAFF. The CDR3 DNA sequence: TGTGCCATCATGGGGCTAGGCACTGAAGCTTTCTTT.

The chain recombines TRBV9 with TRBJ2-7, with D unresolved. The length of the CDR3 is 13 residues. V gave up 2 bases and J gave up 6 bases, with 12 bases separating them. Germline V gene data show CDR1 as SGDLS and CDR2 as YYNGEE. CDR3 sequence: CASSVVSFGEQYF. The DNA of the CDR3 is TGTGCCAGCAGCGTCGTATCCTTCGGCGAGCAGTACTTC. The full variable domain, in which reference TRBV9 and TRBJ2-7 provide the parts outside the CDR3, is DSGVTQTPKHLITATGQRVTLRCSPRSGDLSVYWYQQSLDQGLQFLIQYYNGEERAKGNILERFSAQQFPDLHSELNLSSLELGDSALYFCASSVVSFGEQYFGPGTRLTVT.

The chain is built from TRBV19 and TRBJ1-1; D not resolved. CDR3 size: 15 residues. Trimming took off 11 bases at V and 0 bases at J, with 19 bases between the two ends. Looked up from germline, CDR1 is LNHDA and CDR2 is SQIVND (reference sequence). The CDR3 coding sequence is TGTGCCTCCTACCCCGGATTTGAAATGAACACTGAAGCTTTCTTT. Encoded protein: CASYPGFEMNTEAFF.

The chain joins TRBV12-3 or TRBV12-4 to TRBJ2-3; no firm D call. The V and J ends lost 5 bases and 6 bases respectively, with 6 bases between them. The CDR3 loop spans 11 amino acids. The CDR3 coding sequence is TGTGCCAGCAGTCCCCTGGATACGCAGTATTTT. Amino acids: CASSPLDTQYF.

The chain uses TRBV22-1 and TRBJ2-6; the table's D call of TRBD2 was not tested on the DNA. TRBV22-1 is classified as a pseudogene. There are 18 residues in the CDR3. For the CDR3, the DNA is TGTCCTGGGAGGCACTCCAGAAAGCGAACAAAGTCGGCCAACGTCCTGACTTTC. The encoded protein is CPGRHSRKRTKSANVLTF.

This chain connects TRBV28 to TRBJ1-1; no firm D call. The germline gives CDR1 MDHEN, CDR2 SYDVKM. The V end was cut by 3 bases, the J end by 0 bases, with 11 bases between. The CDR3 loop spans 15 amino acids. The CDR3 loop is CASSFMAGLNTEAFF. In DNA form, the CDR3 reads TGTGCCAGCAGTTTTATGGCAGGACTGAACACTGAAGCTTTCTTT.

In its sample, this clone was seen once. The chain employs TRBV11-3 and TRBJ2-3; D remains unclear. Trimming stripped 5 bases from V and 4 bases from J, with 10 bases between. The germline V gene has CDR1 SGHNT and CDR2 YENEEA. CDR3 length equals 13 residues. CDR3 residues: CASSLKGADTQYF. CDR3 coding DNA: TGTGCCAGCAGCCTAAAAGGCGCAGATACGCAGTATTTT.

V and J are TRBV24-1 and TRBJ2-2; D might be TRBD2 (5 bases). Trimming shortened V by 6 bases and J by 7 bases, and 14 bases separated the two germline ends. CDR1 and CDR2 from the germline V gene are KGHDR and SFDVKD. The CDR3 is made up of 14 amino acids. CDR3 loop: CATSKWGDIGELFF. CDR3 coding DNA: TGTGCCACCAGTAAATGGGGAGATATCGGGGAGCTGTTTTTT.

This clone was detected a few times. The chain is built from TRBV6-6 and TRBJ1-5; 8 bases are shared with TRBD1. V trimming: 5 bases; J trimming: 0 bases; junction bases outside the gene matches: 9. Germline CDR1 is MNHNY and CDR2 is SVGAGI (reference sequence). The CDR3 has 17 residues. This CDR3 reads CASSPGQGQYSNQPQHF. As DNA, the CDR3 is TGTGCCAGCAGTCCCGGACAGGGCCAATATAGCAATCAGCCCCAGCATTTT.